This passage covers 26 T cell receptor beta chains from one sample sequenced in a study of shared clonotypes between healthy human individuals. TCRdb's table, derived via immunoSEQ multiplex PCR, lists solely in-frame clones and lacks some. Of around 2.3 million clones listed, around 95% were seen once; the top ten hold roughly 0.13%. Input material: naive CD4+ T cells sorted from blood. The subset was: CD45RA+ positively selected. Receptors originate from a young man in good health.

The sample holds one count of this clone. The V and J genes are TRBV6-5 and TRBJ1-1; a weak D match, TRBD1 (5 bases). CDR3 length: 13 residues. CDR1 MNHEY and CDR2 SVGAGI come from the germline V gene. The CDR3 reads CATRGRLNTEAFF. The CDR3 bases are TGTGCGACAAGGGGACGGCTGAACACTGAAGCTTTCTTT.

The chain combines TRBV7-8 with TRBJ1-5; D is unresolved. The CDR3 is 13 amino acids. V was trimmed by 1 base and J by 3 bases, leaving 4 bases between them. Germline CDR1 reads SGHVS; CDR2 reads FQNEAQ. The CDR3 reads CASSLVANQPQHF. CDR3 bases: TGTGCCAGCAGCTTAGTTGCCAATCAGCCCCAGCATTTT.

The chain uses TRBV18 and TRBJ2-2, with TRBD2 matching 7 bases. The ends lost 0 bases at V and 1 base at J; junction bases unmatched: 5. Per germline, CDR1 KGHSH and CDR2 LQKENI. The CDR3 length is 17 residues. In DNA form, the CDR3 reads TGTGCCAGCTCACCACCATCAGGACTAGAGAACACCGGGGAGCTGTTTTTT. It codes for CASSPPSGLENTGELFF.

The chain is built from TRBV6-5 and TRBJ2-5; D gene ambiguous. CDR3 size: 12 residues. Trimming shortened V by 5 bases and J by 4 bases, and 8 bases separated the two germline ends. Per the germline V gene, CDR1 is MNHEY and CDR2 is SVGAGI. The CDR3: CASSARGETQYF. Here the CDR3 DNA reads TGTGCCAGCAGTGCTCGAGGAGAGACCCAGTACTTC.

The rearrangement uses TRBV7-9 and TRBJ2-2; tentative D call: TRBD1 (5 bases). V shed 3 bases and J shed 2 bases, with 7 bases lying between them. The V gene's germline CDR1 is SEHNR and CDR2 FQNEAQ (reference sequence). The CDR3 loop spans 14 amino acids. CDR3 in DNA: TGTGCCAGCAGCTTTGACAGTAACACCGGGGAGCTGTTTTTT. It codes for CASSFDSNTGELFF.

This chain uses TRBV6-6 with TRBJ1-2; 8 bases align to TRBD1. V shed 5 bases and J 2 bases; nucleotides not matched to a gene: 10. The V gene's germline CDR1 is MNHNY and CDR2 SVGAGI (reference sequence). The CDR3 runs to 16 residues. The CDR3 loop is CASSPTPGQVNYGYTF. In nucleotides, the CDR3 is TGTGCCAGCAGTCCAACGCCGGGACAGGTGAACTATGGCTACACCTTC.

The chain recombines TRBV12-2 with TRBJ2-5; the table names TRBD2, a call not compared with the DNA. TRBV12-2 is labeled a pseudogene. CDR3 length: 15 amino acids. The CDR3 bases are TGTGCAAGTCGCGAACTAGTATCCGGCCTGGAGACCCAGTACTTC. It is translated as CASRELVSGLETQYF.

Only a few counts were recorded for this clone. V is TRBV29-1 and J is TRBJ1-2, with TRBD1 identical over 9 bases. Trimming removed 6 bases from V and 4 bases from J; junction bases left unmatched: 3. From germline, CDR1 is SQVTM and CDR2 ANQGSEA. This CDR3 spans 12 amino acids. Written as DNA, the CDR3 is TGCAGCGTAGGGACAGGGCTCTATGGCTACACCTTC. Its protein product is CSVGTGLYGYTF.

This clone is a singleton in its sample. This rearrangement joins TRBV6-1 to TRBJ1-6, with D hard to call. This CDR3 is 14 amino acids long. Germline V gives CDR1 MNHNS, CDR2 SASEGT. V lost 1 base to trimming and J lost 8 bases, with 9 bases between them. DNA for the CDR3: TGTGCCAGCAGTGAAGACGGACGGTATTCACCCCTCCACTTT. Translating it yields CASSEDGRYSPLHF.

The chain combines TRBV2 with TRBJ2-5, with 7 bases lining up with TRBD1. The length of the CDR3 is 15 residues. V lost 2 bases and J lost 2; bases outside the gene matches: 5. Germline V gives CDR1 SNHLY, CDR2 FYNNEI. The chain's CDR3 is CASSETTGIQETQYF. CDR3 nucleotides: TGTGCCAGCAGTGAAACGACAGGGATACAAGAGACCCAGTACTTC. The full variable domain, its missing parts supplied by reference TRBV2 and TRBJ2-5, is EPEVTQTPSHQVTQMGQEVILRCVPISNHLYFYWYRQILGQKVEFLVSFYNNEISEKSEIFDDQFSVERPDGSNFTLKIRSTKLEDSAMYFCASSETTGIQETQYFGPGTRLLVL.

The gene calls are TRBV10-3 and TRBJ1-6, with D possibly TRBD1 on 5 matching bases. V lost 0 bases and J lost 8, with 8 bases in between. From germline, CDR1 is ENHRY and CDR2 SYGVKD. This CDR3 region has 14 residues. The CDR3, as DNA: TGTGCCATCAGTGAGTCGCAGGGTCATTCACCCCTCCACTTT. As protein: CAISESQGHSPLHF.

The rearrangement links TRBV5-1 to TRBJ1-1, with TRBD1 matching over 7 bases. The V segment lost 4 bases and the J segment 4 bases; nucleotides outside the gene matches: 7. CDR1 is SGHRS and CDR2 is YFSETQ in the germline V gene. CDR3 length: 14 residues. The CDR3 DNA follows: TGCGCCAGCAGCAATTGGGGACAGTCCACTGAAGCTTTCTTT. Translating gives CASSNWGQSTEAFF.

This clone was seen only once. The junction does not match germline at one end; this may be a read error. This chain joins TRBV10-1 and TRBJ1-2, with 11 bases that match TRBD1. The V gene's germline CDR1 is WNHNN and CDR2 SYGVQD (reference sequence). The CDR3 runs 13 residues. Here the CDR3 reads CVSSGTGGYGYTF. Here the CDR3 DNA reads TGCGTCAGCAGCGGGACAGGGGGCTATGGCTACACCTTC.

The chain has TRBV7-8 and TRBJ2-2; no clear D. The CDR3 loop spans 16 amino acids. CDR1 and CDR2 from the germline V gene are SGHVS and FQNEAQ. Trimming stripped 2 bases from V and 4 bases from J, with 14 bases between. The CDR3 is CASSLTGGLGTGELFF. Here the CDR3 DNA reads TGTGCCAGCAGCTTAACCGGCGGATTGGGCACCGGGGAGCTGTTTTTT.

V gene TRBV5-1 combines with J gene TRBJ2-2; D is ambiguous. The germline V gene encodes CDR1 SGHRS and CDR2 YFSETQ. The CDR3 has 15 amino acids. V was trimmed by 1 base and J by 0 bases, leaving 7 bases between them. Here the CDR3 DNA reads TGCGCCAGCAGCTTGTTTATATCGAACACCGGGGAGCTGTTTTTT. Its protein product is CASSLFISNTGELFF.

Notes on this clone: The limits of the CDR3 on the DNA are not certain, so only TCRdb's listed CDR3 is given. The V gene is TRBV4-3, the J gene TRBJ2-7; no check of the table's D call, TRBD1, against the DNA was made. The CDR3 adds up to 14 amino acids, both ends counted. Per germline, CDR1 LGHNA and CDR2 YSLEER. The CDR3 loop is CASSQDLGVGQGAF.

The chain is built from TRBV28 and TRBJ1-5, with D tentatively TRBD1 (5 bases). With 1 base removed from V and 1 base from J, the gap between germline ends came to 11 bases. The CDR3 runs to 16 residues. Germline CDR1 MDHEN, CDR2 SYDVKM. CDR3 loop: CASSLYGGVSNQPQHF. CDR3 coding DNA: TGTGCCAGCAGTTTATACGGGGGGGTGAGCAATCAGCCCCAGCATTTT.

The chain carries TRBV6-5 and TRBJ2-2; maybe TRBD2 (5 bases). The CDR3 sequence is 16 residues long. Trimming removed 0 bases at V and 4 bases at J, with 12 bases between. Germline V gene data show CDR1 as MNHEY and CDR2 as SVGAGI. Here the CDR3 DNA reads TGTGCCAGCAGTTACTCGCGAGGGTCGGGCACCGGGGAGCTGTTTTTT. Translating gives CASSYSRGSGTGELFF.

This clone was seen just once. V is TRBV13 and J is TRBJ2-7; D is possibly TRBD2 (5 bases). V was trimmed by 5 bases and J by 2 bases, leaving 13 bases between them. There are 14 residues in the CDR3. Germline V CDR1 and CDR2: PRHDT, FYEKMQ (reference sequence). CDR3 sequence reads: CASSLRTVAYEQYF. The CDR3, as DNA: TGTGCCAGCAGCCTCCGGACTGTGGCCTACGAGCAGTACTTC.

CDR3 protein: CASSVGQGSTDTQYF. The CDR3 nucleotides read TGTGCCAGCAGCGTTGGACAGGGTAGCACAGATACGCAGTATTTT. The chain links TRBV2 to TRBJ2-3, with 8 nucleotides matching TRBD1. The CDR3 totals 15 residues. Trimming cost V 6 bases and J 0 bases; bases outside gene matches: 5. Germline values: CDR1 SNHLY, CDR2 FYNNEI.

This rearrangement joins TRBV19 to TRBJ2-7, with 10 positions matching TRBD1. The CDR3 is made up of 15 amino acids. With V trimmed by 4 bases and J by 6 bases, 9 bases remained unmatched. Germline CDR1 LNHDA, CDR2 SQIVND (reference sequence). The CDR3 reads CASSTPGQGGFEQYF. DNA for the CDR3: TGTGCCAGTAGTACTCCCGGACAGGGGGGATTCGAGCAGTACTTC.

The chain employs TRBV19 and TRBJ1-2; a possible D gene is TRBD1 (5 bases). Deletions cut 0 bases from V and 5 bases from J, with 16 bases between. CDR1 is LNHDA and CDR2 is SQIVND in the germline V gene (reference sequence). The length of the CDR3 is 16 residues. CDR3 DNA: TGTGCCAGTAGTATAGATATTGAGACAGACTCTTATGGCTACACCTTC. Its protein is CASSIDIETDSYGYTF.

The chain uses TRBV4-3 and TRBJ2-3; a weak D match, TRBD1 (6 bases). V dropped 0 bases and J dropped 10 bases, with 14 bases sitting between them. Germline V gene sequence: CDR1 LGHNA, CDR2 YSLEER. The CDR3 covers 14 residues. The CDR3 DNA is TGCGCCAGCAGCCAAGATCGGGGAACAGGGTCGCAGTATTTT. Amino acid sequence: CASSQDRGTGSQYF.

The CDR3 DNA reads as TGTGCCAGCAGTGAAGCAGGGAGGAGCAAAGAGACCCAGTACTTC. It yields the protein CASSEAGRSKETQYF. V is TRBV6-1 and J is TRBJ2-5, with D possibly TRBD2 on 6 matching bases. The CDR3 loop spans 15 amino acids. Germline-derived CDR1 and CDR2 are MNHNS and SASEGT. V gave up 0 bases and J gave up 3 bases, with 11 bases separating them.

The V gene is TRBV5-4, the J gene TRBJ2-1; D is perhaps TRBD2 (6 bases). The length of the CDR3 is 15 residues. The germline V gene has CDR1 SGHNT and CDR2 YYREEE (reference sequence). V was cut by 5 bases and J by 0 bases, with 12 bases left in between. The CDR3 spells CASRVGGPSYNEQFF. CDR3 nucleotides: TGTGCCAGCAGGGTGGGGGGACCCTCCTACAATGAGCAGTTCTTC.

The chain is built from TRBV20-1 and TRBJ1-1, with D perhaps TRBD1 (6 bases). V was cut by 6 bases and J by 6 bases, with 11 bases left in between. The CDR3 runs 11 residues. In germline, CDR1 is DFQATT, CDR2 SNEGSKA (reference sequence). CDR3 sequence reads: CSAAGHPEAFF. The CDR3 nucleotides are TGCAGTGCCGCGGGACATCCTGAAGCTTTCTTT.